This T cell receptor beta chain is from a study of blood T cells in healthy people across ages. About the research overall: Using template switching, researchers captured about one barcoded beta molecule for each two T cells.

This CDR3 spans 16 amino acids. Trimming stripped 4 bases from V and 5 bases from J, with 20 bases between. From germline, CDR1 is MNHEY and CDR2 SMNVEV (reference sequence). This clonotype has just a few counts. Its antigen is still unknown. Next came a second PCR, run for about 7 to 11 cycles, which used a sample-barcoded 5' primer along with a J-beta primer mix. CDR3-containing paired-end reads numbering at least 2.5 million came from each sample. TCRdb itself ran the 5' RACE reads through MiXCR, one entry per CDR3 protein. The table records under 2 million distinct CDR3 sequences, about 32% of them present only once. Individuals who donated were healthy Caucasians from Russia aged roughly 6 to 90. Study-wide findings and caveats: Long-lived donors had more naive CD4+ cells and higher diversity than aged donors.

This rearrangement joins TRBV27 to TRBJ2-5; TRBD1 or TRBD2 may be the D gene (5 bases each). This clonotype was obtained from a woman aged 25 to 39 in good health. Source material: blood. CDR3 sequence: CASSSSGTPWGETQYF. The DNA of the CDR3 is TGTGCCAGCAGTTCATCCGGGACGCCCTGGGGGGAGACCCAGTACTTC.